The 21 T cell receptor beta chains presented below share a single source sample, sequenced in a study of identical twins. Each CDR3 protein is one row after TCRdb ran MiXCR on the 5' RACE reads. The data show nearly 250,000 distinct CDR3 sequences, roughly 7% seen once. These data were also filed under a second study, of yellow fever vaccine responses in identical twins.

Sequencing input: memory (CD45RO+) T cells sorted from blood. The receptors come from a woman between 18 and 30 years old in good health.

Here the CDR3 reads CASSLVRGRDTQYF. In nucleotides, the CDR3 is TGTGCCAGCAGCTTAGTGCGGGGGAGAGATACGCAGTATTTT. V and J are TRBV7-9 and TRBJ2-3; the match to TRBD2 covers 7 bases. The germline CDR1 and CDR2 sequences are SEHNR and FQNEAQ (reference sequence). Unmatched junction bases numbered 3, after V lost 1 base and J lost 5 bases. The CDR3 consists of 14 residues.

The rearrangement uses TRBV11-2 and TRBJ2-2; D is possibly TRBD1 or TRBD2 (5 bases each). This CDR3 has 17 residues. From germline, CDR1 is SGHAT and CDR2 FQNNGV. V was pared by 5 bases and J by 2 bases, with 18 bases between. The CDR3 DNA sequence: TGTGCCAGCAGCCCCGGAGGTGGGGCATCCAACACCGGGGAGCTGTTTTTT. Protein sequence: CASSPGGGASNTGELFF.

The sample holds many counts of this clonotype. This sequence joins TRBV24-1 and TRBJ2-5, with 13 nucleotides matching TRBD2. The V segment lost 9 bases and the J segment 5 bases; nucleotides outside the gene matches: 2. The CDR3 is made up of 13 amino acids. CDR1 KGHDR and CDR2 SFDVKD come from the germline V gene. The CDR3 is CATGLAGEETQYF. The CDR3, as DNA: TGTGCCACCGGACTAGCGGGGGAGGAGACCCAGTACTTC.

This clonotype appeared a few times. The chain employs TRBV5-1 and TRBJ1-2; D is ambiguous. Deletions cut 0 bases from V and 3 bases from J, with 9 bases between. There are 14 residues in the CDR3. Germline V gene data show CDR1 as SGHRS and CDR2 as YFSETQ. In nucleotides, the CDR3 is TGCGCCAGCAGCTTGGGGGGAGTTGACTATGGCTACACCTTC. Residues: CASSLGGVDYGYTF.

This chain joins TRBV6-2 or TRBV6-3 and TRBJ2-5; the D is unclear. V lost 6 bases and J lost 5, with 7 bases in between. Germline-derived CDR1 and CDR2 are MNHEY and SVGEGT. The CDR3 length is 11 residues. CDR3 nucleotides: TGTGCCAGCAGGCAGTTTGAGACCCAGTACTTC. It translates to CASRQFETQYF.

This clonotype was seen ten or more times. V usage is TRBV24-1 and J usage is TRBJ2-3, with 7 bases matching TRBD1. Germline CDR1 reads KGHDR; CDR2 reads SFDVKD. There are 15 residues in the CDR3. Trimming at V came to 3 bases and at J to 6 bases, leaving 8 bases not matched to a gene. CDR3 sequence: CATSDKTGIRDTQYF. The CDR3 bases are TGTGCCACCAGTGATAAGACAGGGATTCGGGATACGCAGTATTTT.

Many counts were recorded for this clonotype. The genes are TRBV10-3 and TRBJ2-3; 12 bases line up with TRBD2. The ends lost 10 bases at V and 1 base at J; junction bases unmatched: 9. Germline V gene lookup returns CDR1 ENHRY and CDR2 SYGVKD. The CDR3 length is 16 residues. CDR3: CATLHRLAGGTDTQYF. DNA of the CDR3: TGTGCCACGCTGCACCGACTAGCGGGGGGCACAGATACGCAGTATTTT.

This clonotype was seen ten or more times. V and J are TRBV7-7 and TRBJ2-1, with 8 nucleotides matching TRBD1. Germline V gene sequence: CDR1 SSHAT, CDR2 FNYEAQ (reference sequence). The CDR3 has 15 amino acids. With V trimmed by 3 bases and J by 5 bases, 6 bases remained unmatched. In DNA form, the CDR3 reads TGTGCCAGCAGCTTTGGACAGGGCGGCCACAATGAGCAGTTCTTC. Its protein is CASSFGQGGHNEQFF.

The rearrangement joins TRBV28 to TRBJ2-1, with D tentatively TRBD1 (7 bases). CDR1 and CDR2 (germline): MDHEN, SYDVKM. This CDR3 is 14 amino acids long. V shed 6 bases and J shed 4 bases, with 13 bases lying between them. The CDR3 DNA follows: TGTGCCAGCAGATCAGGGGGGACTTACAATGAGCAGTTCTTC. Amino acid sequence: CASRSGGTYNEQFF.

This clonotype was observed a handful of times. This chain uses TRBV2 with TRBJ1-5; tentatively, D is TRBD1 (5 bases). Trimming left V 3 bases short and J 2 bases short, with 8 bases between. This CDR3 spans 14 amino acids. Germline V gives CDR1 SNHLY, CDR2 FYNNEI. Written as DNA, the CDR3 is TGTGCCAGCAGTGACCCGACAGGCAATCAGCCCCAGCATTTT. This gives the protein CASSDPTGNQPQHF.

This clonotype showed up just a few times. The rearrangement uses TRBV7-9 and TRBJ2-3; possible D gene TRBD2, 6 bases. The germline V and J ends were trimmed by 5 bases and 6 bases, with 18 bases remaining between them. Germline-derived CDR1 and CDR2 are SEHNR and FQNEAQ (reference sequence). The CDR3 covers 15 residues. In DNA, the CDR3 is TGTGCCAGCAGCCCAGTTAGCGGCAGCCTCGATACGCAGTATTTT. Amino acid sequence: CASSPVSGSLDTQYF.

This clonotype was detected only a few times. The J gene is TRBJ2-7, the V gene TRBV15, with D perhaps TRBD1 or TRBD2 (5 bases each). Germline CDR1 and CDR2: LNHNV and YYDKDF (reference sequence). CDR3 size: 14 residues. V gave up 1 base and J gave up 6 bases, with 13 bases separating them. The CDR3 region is CATSRGRELREQYF. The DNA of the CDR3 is TGTGCCACCAGCAGAGGCAGGGAGCTGCGCGAGCAGTACTTC. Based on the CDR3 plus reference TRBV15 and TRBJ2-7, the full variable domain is DAMVIQNPRYQVTQFGKPVTLSCSQTLNHNVMYWYQQKSSQAPKLLFHYYDKDFNNEADTPDNFQSRRPNTSFCFLDIRSPGLGDTAMYLCATSRGRELREQYFGPGTRLTVT.

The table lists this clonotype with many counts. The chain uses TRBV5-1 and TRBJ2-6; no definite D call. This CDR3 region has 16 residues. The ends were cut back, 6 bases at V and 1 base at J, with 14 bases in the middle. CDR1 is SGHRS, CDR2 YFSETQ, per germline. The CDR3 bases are TGCGCCAGCAAGCCAGGCCTATCTTCTGGGGCCAACGTCCTGACTTTC. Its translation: CASKPGLSSGANVLTF.

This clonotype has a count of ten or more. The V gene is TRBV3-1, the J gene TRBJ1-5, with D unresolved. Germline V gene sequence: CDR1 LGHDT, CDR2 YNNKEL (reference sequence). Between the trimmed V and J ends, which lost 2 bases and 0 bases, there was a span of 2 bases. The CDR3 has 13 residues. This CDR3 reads CASSQYSNQPQHF. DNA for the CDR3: TGTGCCAGCAGCCAATATAGCAATCAGCCCCAGCATTTT.

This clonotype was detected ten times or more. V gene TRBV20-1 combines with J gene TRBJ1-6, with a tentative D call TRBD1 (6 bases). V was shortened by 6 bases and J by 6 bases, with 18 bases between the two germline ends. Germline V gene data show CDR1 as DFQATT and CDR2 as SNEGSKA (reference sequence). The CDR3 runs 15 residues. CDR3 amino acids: CSAKIPGEANSPLHF. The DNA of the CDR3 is TGCAGTGCAAAAATCCCAGGGGAGGCTAATTCACCCCTCCACTTT.

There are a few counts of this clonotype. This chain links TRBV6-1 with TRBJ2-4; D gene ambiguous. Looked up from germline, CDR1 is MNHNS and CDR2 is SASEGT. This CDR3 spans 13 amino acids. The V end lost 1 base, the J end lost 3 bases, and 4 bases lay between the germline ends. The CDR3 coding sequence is TGTGCCAGCAGTGAAGACAGCAAAAACATTCAGTACTTC. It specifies CASSEDSKNIQYF.

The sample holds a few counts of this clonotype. The chain's CDR3 is CATSVQASTDTQYF. For the CDR3, the DNA is TGTGCCACCAGCGTCCAGGCTAGCACAGATACGCAGTATTTT. The rearrangement links TRBV15 to TRBJ2-3; D not resolved. Trimming took 5 bases from V and 0 from J, leaving 9 bases between them. Per germline, CDR1 LNHNV and CDR2 YYDKDF (reference sequence). The CDR3 sequence is 14 residues long.

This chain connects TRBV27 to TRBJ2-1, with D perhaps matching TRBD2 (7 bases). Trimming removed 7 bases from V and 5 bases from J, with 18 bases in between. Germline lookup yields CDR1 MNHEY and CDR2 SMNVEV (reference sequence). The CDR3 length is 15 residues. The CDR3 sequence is CASKGGATQDNEQFF. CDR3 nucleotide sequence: TGTGCCAGCAAAGGGGGGGCTACCCAAGACAATGAGCAGTTCTTC.

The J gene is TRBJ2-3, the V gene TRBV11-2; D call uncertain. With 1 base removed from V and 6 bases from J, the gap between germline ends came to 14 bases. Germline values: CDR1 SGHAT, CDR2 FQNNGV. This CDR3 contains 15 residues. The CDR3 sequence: CASSLVLTPSDTQYF. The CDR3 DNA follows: TGTGCCAGCAGCTTAGTTCTAACCCCATCGGATACGCAGTATTTT.

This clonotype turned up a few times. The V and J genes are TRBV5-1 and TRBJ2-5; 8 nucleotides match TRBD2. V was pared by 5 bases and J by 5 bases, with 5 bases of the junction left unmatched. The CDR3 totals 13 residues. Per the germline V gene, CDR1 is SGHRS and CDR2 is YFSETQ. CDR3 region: CASRRGAQETQYF. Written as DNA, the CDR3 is TGCGCCAGCAGGCGGGGGGCGCAGGAGACCCAGTACTTC.

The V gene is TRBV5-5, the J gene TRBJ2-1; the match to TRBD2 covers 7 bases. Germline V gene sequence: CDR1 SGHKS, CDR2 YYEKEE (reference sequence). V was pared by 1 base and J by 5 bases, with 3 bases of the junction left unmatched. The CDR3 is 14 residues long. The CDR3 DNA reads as TGTGCCAGCAGCTTGAGCGGGACGCACAATGAGCAGTTCTTC. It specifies CASSLSGTHNEQFF.